A single sample is the source of the 16 T cell receptor beta chains below, sequenced in a study of T cells expressing NK-cell markers. Following a re-call of the 5' RACE reads, TCRdb has one entry per CDR3 protein and lacks DNA. The sample holds 150,000 or so distinct CDR3 sequences. The sequenced sample was blood T cells: a sorted CD56 or NKG2C T cell subset, CD4+ or CD8+ T cells, or bulk PBMC T cells (not recorded which). Receptor source: a woman aged 50 to 60 in good health.

The chain carries TRBV4-1 and TRBJ1-5. The CDR3 length is 16 residues. Germline loops: CDR1 MGHRA, CDR2 YSYEKL. The CDR3 region is CASSQVSDFSNQPQHF.

The chain has TRBV28 and TRBJ2-1; checking the TCRdb D call of TRBD2 is not possible without DNA. Per germline, CDR1 MDHEN and CDR2 SYDVKM. The CDR3 contains 14 residues. The chain's CDR3 is CASSSSGDYNEQFF.

The chain employs TRBV7-9 and TRBJ2-1; the TRBD2 assignment by TCRdb is unverifiable without DNA. Germline V CDR1 and CDR2: SEHNR, FQNEAQ (reference sequence). The CDR3 covers 17 residues. The CDR3 sequence is CASSLEGRSPPHNEQFF.

The V call is TRBV27, the J call TRBJ2-7; no DNA is available, so the TRBD2 call from TCRdb remains unchecked. The CDR3 covers 14 residues. The V gene's germline CDR1 is MNHEY and CDR2 SMNVEV (reference sequence). CDR3 loop: CASGPRQDSYEQYF.

The chain carries TRBV6-4 and TRBJ1-6; the D call from TCRdb, TRBD1, cannot be confirmed without DNA. The CDR3 is made up of 14 amino acids. Looked up from germline, CDR1 is MRHNA and CDR2 is SNTAGT. The CDR3: CASSVRQDDSPLHF.

The chain carries TRBV29-1 and TRBJ1-3; TCRdb returns TRBD1, unconfirmable since there is no DNA. This CDR3 has 11 residues. CDR1 is SQVTM, CDR2 ANQGSEA, per germline. This chain's CDR3 is CSFDRGGTIYF.

The chain is built from TRBV7-7 and TRBJ2-5; TCRdb selects TRBD1, and the lack of DNA leaves this call unchecked. The CDR3 runs to 14 residues. CDR1 and CDR2 from the germline V gene are SSHAT and FNYEAQ (reference sequence). The CDR3 spells CASSPIGGQETQYF.

V and J are TRBV4-1 and TRBJ2-3; checking the TCRdb D call of TRBD1 is not possible without DNA. Germline V gene sequence: CDR1 MGHRA, CDR2 YSYEKL. This CDR3 has 17 amino acids. This CDR3 reads CASSQALQGLATDTQYF.

The chain links TRBV12-3 or TRBV12-4 to TRBJ2-1. The CDR3 is made up of 13 amino acids. CDR3 in amino acids: CARLWRRNNEQFF.

This chain connects TRBV6-5 to TRBJ1-1; TCRdb's D call, TRBD1, is unchecked because there is no DNA. CDR3 length: 15 residues. Germline lookup yields CDR1 MNHEY and CDR2 SVGAGI. The CDR3 protein is CASRKTGHLNTEAFF.

The rearrangement joins TRBV7-9 to TRBJ1-3. This CDR3 is 15 amino acids long. Looked up from germline, CDR1 is SEHNR and CDR2 is FQNEAQ (reference sequence). CDR3 residues: CASSLEKGSGNTIYF.

The rearrangement uses TRBV27 and TRBJ2-1. Germline lookup yields CDR1 MNHEY and CDR2 SMNVEV (reference sequence). CDR3 length: 13 residues. The CDR3 here is CASSHGLYNEQFF.

This sequence joins TRBV27 and TRBJ2-5; TCRdb's D call of TRBD1 is untestable without DNA. The CDR3 totals 16 residues. Germline-derived CDR1 and CDR2 are MNHEY and SMNVEV (reference sequence). CDR3 amino acids: CASSPFEGQITETQYF.

The chain has TRBV3-1 and TRBJ2-6; TCRdb's D call of TRBD2 is untestable without DNA. The CDR3 consists of 19 residues. The V gene's germline CDR1 is LGHDT and CDR2 YNNKEL (reference sequence). CDR3 region: CASSLGEWRGASGANVLTF.

This chain links TRBV7-9 with TRBJ2-2. This CDR3 has 14 residues. From germline, CDR1 is SEHNR and CDR2 FQNEAQ (reference sequence). The CDR3 protein is CASSFDTDTGELFF. The variable domain in full, completed from reference TRBV7-9 and TRBJ2-2, reads DTGVSQNPRHKITKRGQNVTFRCDPISEHNRLYWYRQTLGQGPEFLTYFQNEAQLEKSRLLSDRFSAERPKGSFSTLEIQRTEQGDSAMYLCASSFDTDTGELFFGEGSRLTVL.

This chain links TRBV6-5 with TRBJ1-6; TCRdb's D gene call, TRBD1, goes unchecked for lack of DNA. CDR3 length: 15 residues. CDR1 and CDR2 (germline): MNHEY, SVGAGI. CDR3 amino acids: CASSTGVADNSPLHF.